There are a few counts of the clone carrying this T cell receptor (beta chain). The data are from a study of blood T cell repertoires in COVID-19. For the study at large: COVID-19 samples collected from the United States, Italy and Spain covered acute and convalescent phases. From T cells, B-cell-depleted T cells, or PBMCs came the material, which was cDNA or gDNA.

Per the study methods: Amplification from reference gene primers served as the basis for estimated nucleated cell counts. Sequencing used immunoSEQ multiplex PCR; TCRdb keeps in-frame clones, though not all of them. The V and J calls and clone size are taken from that table; D and trimming were inferred from the DNA. The sample records 150,000 or so clones, 84% being singletons. There are 15 residues in the CDR3. Specimen: peripheral blood. The TCR comes from a human donor in a cohort sampled during active COVID-19. The V gene is TRBV21-1, the J gene TRBJ1-2; the table's D call TRBD1 went unverified against the DNA. TRBV21-1 is flagged as a pseudogene. CDR3: CASNSDSDTNYGYTF. As DNA, the CDR3 is TGTGCCAGCAACTCCGACAGTGACACTAACTATGGCTACACCTTC.